These T cell receptor beta chains were read from a single sample in a study of T cell responses to AZD1222 COVID-19 vaccine. Method: immunoSEQ multiplex PCR; TCRdb's copy keeps in-frame clones and lacks some. This repertoire shows about 140,000 clones, approximately 90% found once; its top ten account for approximately 4.5%. The material was peripheral blood, obtained on day 0 of AZD1222 vaccination. These receptors all stem from an adult in good health. Both conserved end residues are part of each CDR3. The D gene is left open where the match is weak. Part of the rows lack a size; the others show once, few, many or a class for expanded clones.

d_gene	v_gene	j_gene	abundance	CDR3aa	CDR3nt
-	TRBV5-6	TRBJ1-3	-	CASSSPTRSGNTIYF	TGTGCCAGCAGTTCGCCCACCCGCTCTGGAAACACCATATATTTT
-	TRBV6-1	TRBJ1-5	-	CASSEGRVRQPQHF	TGTGCCAGCAGTGAAGGCAGGGTAAGACAGCCCCAGCATTTT
-	TRBV7-7	TRBJ2-1	-	CASSLGESPPGNEQFF	TGTGCTAGCAGCTTGGGGGAGTCCCCTCCAGGCAATGAGCAGTTCTTC
-	TRBV20-1	TRBJ1-2	-	CSASDPRTPRGYTF	TGCAGTGCTAGTGATCCCCGGACTCCGAGGGGCTACACCTTC
-	TRBV3-1/TRBV3-2	TRBJ2-1	-	CASSQAGPDNEQFF	TGTGCCAGCAGCCAGGCGGGACCCGACAATGAGCAGTTCTTC
TRBD2	TRBV28	TRBJ2-7	-	CASTLMAGVYEQYF	TGTGCCAGCACCCTAATGGCGGGAGTGTACGAGCAGTACTTC
TRBD1	TRBV11-3	TRBJ1-3	once	CASSFGQGDLSGNTIYF	TGTGCCAGCAGCTTCGGACAGGGTGATCTGAGTGGAAACACCATATATTTT
TRBD1	TRBV19	TRBJ1-6	-	CASRQSGTGFSPLHF	TGTGCCAGTCGCCAATCCGGGACAGGGTTCTCACCCCTCCACTTT
-	TRBV28	TRBJ2-7	-	CASSRTGPEQYF	TGTGCCAGCAGTCGAACGGGCCCCGAGCAGTACTTC
TRBD1	TRBV29-1	TRBJ1-3	-	CSVAGGTAAHGNTIYF	TGCAGCGTTGCGGGGGGGACAGCAGCTCATGGAAACACCATATATTTT
-	TRBV6-6	TRBJ1-4	-	CASSLAGTSKEKLFF	TGTGCCAGCAGTCTAGCCGGGACTTCAAAGGAAAAACTGTTTTTT
-	TRBV7-2	TRBJ2-7	-	CASSLQSSIVYEQYF	TGTGCCAGCAGCTTACAGAGCTCTATTGTCTACGAGCAGTACTTC
-	TRBV7-3	TRBJ2-2	-	CASSLKDRNTGELFF	TGTGCCAGCAGCTTAAAGGACAGGAACACCGGGGAGCTGTTTTTT
-	TRBV29-1	TRBJ1-4	-	CSCWTANEKLFF	TGCAGCTGCTGGACCGCAAATGAAAAACTGTTTTTT
TRBD2	TRBV4-1	TRBJ2-1	once	CASSQAALRLAGRDNEQFF	TGCGCCAGCAGCCAAGCTGCTCTTCGACTAGCGGGTAGGGACAATGAGCAGTTCTTC
-	TRBV7-9	TRBJ1-3	-	CASSSPGTAGNTIYF	TGTGCCAGCAGCTCTCCCGGGACGGCTGGAAACACCATATATTTT
TRBD1	TRBV19	TRBJ1-2	-	CASSIAPAGGEYTF	TGTGCCAGTAGTATAGCTCCTGCAGGGGGCGAGTACACCTTC
-	TRBV6-4	TRBJ1-3	-	CASGPDGLGSGNTIYF	TGTGCCAGCGGTCCGGACGGATTGGGCTCTGGAAACACCATATATTTT
TRBD1	TRBV18	TRBJ1-2	-	CASSPSQGVGGYTF	TGTGCCAGCTCACCCTCACAGGGGGTAGGCGGCTACACCTTC
TRBD1	TRBV19	TRBJ2-5	-	CASSIGYRGSGETQYF	TGTGCCAGTAGTATAGGTTACAGGGGGTCGGGAGAGACCCAGTACTTC
TRBD1	TRBV12-5	TRBJ1-6	-	CASGLHRGRYSPLHF	TGTGCTAGTGGTTTGCACAGGGGACGGTATTCACCCCTCCACTTT
TRBD2	TRBV7-9	TRBJ2-7	-	CASSAPGLAQYGQYF	TGTGCCAGCAGCGCCCCGGGACTAGCTCAGTATGGTCAGTACTTC
-	TRBV14	TRBJ1-2	-	CASSQGRFDRNYGYTF	TGTGCCAGCAGCCAAGGTCGTTTCGACAGGAACTATGGCTACACCTTC
-	TRBV15	TRBJ2-7	-	CATSPGGTYEQYF	TGTGCCACCAGCCCCGGGGGTACCTACGAGCAGTACTTC
TRBD2	TRBV7-9	TRBJ2-5	once	CASSLVAGEETQYF	TGTGCCAGCAGCTTGGTAGCGGGAGAGGAGACCCAGTACTTC